The 4 T cell receptor beta chains below come from one sample, sequenced in a study of cytomegalovirus exposure and HLA in healthy donors. Use of 60 Vbeta and 13 Jbeta primers characterized the PCR. Sequencing was performed with immunoSEQ multiplex PCR; in TCRdb, only in-frame clones are kept and a portion is missing. Among about 160,000 clones listed, almost 85% were seen once. Sequencing used PBMCs. Receptors were obtained from a young man in good health and CMV-seronegative.

To note about this clone: Other DNA variants within this sample encode the same CDR3. The V and J genes are TRBV9 and TRBJ2-2; D ambiguous. Germline V gives CDR1 SGDLS, CDR2 YYNGEE. This CDR3 is 12 amino acids long. Trimming stripped 1 base from V and 7 bases from J, with 5 bases between. CDR3 sequence (DNA): TGTGCCAGCAGCGTATCCGGCGGGGAGCTGTTTTTT. It encodes CASSVSGGELFF.

The chain links TRBV19 to TRBJ1-1; TRBD1 matches at 8 bases. The V gene's germline CDR1 is LNHDA and CDR2 SQIVND (reference sequence). J gave up 1 base and V 6 bases, and 4 bases lay outside the gene matches. The CDR3 spans 14 residues. The CDR3 protein is CASRWTGWNTEAFF. The CDR3 DNA follows: TGTGCCAGTAGATGGACAGGGTGGAACACTGAAGCTTTCTTT.

This clone was detected once. The CDR3 spells CASSQDSDEKLFF. Written as DNA, the CDR3 is TGTGCCAGCAGCCAAGATTCGGATGAAAAACTGTTTTTT. V gene TRBV4-2 combines with J gene TRBJ1-4; D is undetermined. This CDR3 contains 13 residues. Germline-derived CDR1 and CDR2 are LGHNA and YNFKEQ. V lost 0 bases to trimming and J lost 6 bases, with 5 bases between them.

This clone was found a few times. Mismatch with germline at one junction end may stem from a read error. The rearrangement links TRBV28 to TRBJ1-2, with TRBD1 matching 8 bases. Germline CDR1 MDHEN, CDR2 SYDVKM. This CDR3 comprises 11 residues. CDR3 region: CAGRDRTWLTF. CDR3 DNA sequence: TGTGCCGGCAGGGACAGGACATGGCTCACCTTC.